This T cell receptor beta chain comes out of a study of CD8 T cells in ankylosing spondylitis. TCRdb passed the 5' RACE reads through MiXCR, listing each CDR3 protein once. The data show fewer than 250,000 distinct CDR3 sequences, around 24% seen once. This clonotype was detected a few times. Antigen unknown. Regarding the study as a whole: Matched ankylosing spondylitis synovial fluid reportedly contained a significantly enriched population of disease-linked clones.

The V end was cut by 5 bases, the J end by 3 bases, with 14 bases between. The CDR3 spans 14 residues. Germline values: CDR1 SGHTA, CDR2 FQGNSA. Sequenced sample: blood, either unsorted or a sorted T cell fraction (not recorded which). This chain connects TRBV7-2 to TRBJ2-7; D unresolved. The sequence was obtained from a male donor with ankylosing spondylitis or in good health (not recorded which). Here the CDR3 DNA reads TGTGCCAGCAGCATCAGCAGCAGTAACTACGAGCAGTACTTC. Translation gives CASSISSSNYEQYF. The whole variable domain, remainder taken from reference TRBV7-2 and TRBJ2-7, is GAGVSQSPSNKVTEKGKDVELRCDPISGHTALYWYRQSLGQGLEFLIYFQGNSAPDKSGLPSDRFSAERTGGSVSTLTIQRTQQEDSAVYLCASSISSSNYEQYFGPGTRLTVT.